Below, one T cell receptor beta chain is given with its context. These data are taken from a study of blood T cell repertoires in COVID-19. Study details: COVID-19 samples from acute and convalescent phases originated in the United States, Italy and Spain.

Sequenced by immunoSEQ multiplex PCR; TCRdb stores in-frame clones only, minus some. The data contain around 46,000 clones, around 87% of them seen just once; the ten biggest clones take up roughly 15%. Trimming took off 4 bases at V and 4 bases at J, with 19 bases between the two ends. CDR1 is SGHVS and CDR2 is FQNEAQ in the germline V gene. The CDR3 spans 16 residues. The V call is TRBV7-8, the J call TRBJ2-5; TRBD2 might be the D (6 bases). The clonotype originates from a human donor in a cohort sampled during active COVID-19. Material for sequencing was peripheral blood. The CDR3 bases are TGTGCCAGCAGCTCCGCTGCTAGCCGGAGGGCAGAGACCCAGTACTTC. This gives the protein CASSSAASRRAETQYF.